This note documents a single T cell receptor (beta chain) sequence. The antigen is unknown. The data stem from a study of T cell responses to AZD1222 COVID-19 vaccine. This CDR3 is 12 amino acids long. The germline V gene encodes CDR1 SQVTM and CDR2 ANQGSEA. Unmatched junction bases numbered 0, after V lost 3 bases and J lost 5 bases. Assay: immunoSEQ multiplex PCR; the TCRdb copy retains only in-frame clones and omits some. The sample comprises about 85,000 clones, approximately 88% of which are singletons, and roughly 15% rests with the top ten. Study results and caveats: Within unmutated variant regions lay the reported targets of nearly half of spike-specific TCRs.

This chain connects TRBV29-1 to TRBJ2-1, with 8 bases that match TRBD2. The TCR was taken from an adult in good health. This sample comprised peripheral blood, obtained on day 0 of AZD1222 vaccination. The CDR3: CSVDGGDNEQFF. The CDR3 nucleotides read TGCAGCGTTGACGGGGGGGACAATGAGCAGTTCTTC.